This TCR beta chain stems from a study of shared clonotypes between healthy human individuals. Findings of the study overall: Blood was the sole source, and tissue repertoires probably differ. Large sequencing depth failed to make sorted-subset sequencing complete, rarefaction showed.

The assay used deep level. Several immunoSEQ plates received, in even portions, the genomic DNA of each subset. Here immunoSEQ multiplex PCR was the method, and the copy in TCRdb shows in-frame clones only, minus some. Counted here are around 1,000,000 clones, about 72% occurring once; the ten biggest clones make up almost 0.9%. Deletions cut 1 base from V and 0 bases from J, with 9 bases between. CDR3 length: 15 residues. Germline-derived CDR1 and CDR2 are MNHNS and SASEGT. Comments on this clone: Its antigen is unidentified.

Sequenced sample: memory CD4+ T cells from PBMCs. Subset: CD45RA-negative fraction. The receptor was isolated from a young man in good health. Some clones in this sample may be carry-over from other donors' samples. The chain is built from TRBV6-1 and TRBJ1-1; D not certain. CDR3 sequence (DNA): TGTGCCAGCAGTGAAGTACAGAGTATGAACACTGAAGCTTTCTTT. Protein sequence: CASSEVQSMNTEAFF.